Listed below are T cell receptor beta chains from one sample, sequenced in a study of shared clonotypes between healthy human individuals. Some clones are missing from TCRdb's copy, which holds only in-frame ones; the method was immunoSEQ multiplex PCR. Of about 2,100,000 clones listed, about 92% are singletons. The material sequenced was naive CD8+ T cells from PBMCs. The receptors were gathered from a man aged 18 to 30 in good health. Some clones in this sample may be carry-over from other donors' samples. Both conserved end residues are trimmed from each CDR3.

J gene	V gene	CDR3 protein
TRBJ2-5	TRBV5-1	ASSLVGVANKTQY
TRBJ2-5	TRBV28	ASSLNWGGQETQY
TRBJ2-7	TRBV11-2	ASSSGPEQY
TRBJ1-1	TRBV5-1	ASSLSTGLNTEAF
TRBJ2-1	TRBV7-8	ASSFKRTGVNEQF
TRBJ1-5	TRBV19	ASIGGRLDRPQH
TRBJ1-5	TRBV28	ASSQGRDRDGNQPQH
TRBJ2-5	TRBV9	ASSVDPPGQETQY
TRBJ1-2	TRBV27	ASSLSMGFLGYT
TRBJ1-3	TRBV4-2	ASSQVGPASGNTIY
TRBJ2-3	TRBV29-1	SVARGPTDTQY
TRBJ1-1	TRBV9	ASSPTGTEAF
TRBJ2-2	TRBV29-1	SSRTSGTGELF
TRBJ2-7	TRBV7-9	ASSLAQGTTYEQY
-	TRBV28	ASNSRKDSYEQY
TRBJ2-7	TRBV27	ASSPFGGYEQY
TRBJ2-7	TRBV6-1	ASSEAIYEQY
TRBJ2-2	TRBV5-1	ASSLTGPGELF
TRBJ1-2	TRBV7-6	ASSSTGNRGYT
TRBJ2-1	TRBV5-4	ASSGRDNEQF
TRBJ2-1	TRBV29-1	SVSGTSGRAYNEQF
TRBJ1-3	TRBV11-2	ASSLPTPYSGNTIY
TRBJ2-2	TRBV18	ASSPEGGSTGELF
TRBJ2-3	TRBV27	ASSPRMADTQY
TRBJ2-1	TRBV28	ASSLLAGSVNEQF
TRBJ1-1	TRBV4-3	ASSLRGENTEAF
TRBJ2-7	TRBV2	ASSEAGRGGSYEQY
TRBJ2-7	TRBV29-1	SAEDGSYEQY
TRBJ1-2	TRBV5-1	ASSLARTSDISGYGYT
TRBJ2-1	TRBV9	ASSASYNEQF
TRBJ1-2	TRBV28	ASSSTLTGGSANYGYT